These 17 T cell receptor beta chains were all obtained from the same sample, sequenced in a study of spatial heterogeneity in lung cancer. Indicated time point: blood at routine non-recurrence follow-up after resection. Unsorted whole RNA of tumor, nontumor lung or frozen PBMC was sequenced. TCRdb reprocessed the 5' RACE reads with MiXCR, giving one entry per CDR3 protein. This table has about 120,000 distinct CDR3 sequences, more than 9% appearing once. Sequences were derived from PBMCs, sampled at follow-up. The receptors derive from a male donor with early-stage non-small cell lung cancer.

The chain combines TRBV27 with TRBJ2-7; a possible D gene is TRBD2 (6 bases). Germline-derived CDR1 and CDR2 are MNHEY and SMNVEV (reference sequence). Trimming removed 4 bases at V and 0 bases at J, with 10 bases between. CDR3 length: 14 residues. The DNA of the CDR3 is TGTGCCAGCAGTTCTCCGGGACTCTCCTACGAGCAGTACTTC. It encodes CASSSPGLSYEQYF.

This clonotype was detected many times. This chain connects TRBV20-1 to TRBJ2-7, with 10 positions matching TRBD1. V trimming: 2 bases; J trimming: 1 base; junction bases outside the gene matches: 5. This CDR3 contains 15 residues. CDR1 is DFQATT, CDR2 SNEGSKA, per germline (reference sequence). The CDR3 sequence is CSARPRQGASYEQYF. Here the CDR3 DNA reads TGCAGTGCTAGACCAAGACAGGGGGCGTCCTACGAGCAGTACTTC.

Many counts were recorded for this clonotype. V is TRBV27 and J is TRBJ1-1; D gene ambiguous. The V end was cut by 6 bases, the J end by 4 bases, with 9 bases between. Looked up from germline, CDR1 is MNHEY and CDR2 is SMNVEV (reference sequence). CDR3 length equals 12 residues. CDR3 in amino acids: CASSPKGTEAFF. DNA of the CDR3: TGTGCCAGCAGCCCAAAGGGCACTGAAGCTTTCTTT.

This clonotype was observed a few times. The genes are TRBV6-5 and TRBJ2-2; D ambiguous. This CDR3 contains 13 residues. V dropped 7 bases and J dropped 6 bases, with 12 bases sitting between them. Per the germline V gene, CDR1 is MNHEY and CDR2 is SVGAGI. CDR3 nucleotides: TGTGCCAGCAATACTGGAAGGGCCGGGGAGCTGTTTTTT. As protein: CASNTGRAGELFF.

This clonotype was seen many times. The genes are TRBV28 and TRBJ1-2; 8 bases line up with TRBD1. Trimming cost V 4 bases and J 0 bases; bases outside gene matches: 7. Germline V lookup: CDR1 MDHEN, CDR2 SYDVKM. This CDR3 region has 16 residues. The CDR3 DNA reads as TGTGCCAGCAGTTCGCCCCGGGACAGGACTAACTATGGCTACACCTTC. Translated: CASSSPRDRTNYGYTF.

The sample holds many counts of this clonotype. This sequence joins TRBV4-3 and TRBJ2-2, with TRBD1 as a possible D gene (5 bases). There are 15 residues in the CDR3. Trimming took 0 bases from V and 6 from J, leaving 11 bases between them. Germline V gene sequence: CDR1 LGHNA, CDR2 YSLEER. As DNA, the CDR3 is TGCGCCAGCAGCCAAGACCCTAGGGGTCCCGGGGAGCTGTTTTTT. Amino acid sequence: CASSQDPRGPGELFF.

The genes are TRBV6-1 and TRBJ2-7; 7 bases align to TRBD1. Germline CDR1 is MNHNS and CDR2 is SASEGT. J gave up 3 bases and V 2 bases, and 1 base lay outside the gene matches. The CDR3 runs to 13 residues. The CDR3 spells CASSERQGYEQYF. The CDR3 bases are TGTGCCAGCAGTGAAAGACAGGGCTACGAGCAGTACTTC.

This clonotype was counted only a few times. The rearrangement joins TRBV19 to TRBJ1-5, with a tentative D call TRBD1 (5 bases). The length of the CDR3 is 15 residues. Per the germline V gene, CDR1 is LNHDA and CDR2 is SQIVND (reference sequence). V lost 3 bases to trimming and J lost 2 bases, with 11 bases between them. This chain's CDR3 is CASSIRVGGNQPQHF. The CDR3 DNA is TGTGCCAGTAGTATCCGGGTAGGGGGCAATCAGCCCCAGCATTTT.

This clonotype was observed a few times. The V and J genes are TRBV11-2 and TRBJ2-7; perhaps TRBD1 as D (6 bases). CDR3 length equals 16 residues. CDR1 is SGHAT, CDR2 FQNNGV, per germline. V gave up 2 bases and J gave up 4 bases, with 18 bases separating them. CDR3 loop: CASSLNWGRGIYEQYF. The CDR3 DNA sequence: TGTGCCAGCAGCTTAAATTGGGGCAGGGGAATTTACGAGCAGTACTTC.

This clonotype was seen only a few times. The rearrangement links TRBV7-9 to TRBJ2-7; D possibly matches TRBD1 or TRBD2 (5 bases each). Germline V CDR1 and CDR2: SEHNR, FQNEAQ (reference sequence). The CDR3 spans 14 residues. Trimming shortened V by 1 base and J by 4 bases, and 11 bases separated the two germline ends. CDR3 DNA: TGTGCCAGCAGCTTAGAACCGGGGCTATACGAGCAGTACTTC. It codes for CASSLEPGLYEQYF.

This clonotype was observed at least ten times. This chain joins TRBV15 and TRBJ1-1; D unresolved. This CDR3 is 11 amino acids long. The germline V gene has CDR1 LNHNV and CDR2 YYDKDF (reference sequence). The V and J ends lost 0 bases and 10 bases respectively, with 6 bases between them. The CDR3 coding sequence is TGTGCCACCAGCAGAGAGGAGGGAGCTTTCTTT. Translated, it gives CATSREEGAFF. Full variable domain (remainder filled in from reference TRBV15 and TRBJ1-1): DAMVIQNPRYQVTQFGKPVTLSCSQTLNHNVMYWYQQKSSQAPKLLFHYYDKDFNNEADTPDNFQSRRPNTSFCFLDIRSPGLGDTAMYLCATSREEGAFFGQGTRLTVV.

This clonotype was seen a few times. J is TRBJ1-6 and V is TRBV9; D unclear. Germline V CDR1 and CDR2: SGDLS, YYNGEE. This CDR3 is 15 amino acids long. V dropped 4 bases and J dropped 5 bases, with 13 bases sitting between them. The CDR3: CASSRTEINNSPLHF. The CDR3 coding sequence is TGTGCCAGCAGCCGCACAGAGATAAATAATTCACCCCTCCACTTT.

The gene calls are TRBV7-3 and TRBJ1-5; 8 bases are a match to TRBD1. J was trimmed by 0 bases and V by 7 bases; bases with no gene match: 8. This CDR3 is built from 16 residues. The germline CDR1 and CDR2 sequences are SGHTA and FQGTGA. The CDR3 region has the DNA TGTGCCAGCAACAGGGACAGGCAACTTAGCAATCAGCCCCAGCATTTT. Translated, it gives CASNRDRQLSNQPQHF. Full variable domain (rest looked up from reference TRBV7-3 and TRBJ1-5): GAGVSQTPSNKVTEKGKYVELRCDPISGHTALYWYRQSLGQGPEFLIYFQGTGAADDSGLPNDRFFAVRPEGSVSTLKIQRTERGDSAVYLCASNRDRQLSNQPQHFGDGTRLSIL.

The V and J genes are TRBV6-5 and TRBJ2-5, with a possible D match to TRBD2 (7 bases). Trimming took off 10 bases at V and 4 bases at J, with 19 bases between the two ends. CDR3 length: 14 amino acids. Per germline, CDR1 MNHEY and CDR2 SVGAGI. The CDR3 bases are TGTGCCATCAGGGAAGGGGGGGGAAGAGAGACCCAGTACTTC. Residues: CAIREGGGRETQYF.

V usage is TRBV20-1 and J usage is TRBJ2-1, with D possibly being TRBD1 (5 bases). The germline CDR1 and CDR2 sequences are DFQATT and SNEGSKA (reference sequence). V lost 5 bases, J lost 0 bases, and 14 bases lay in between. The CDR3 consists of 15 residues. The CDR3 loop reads CSAPRTRSSYNEQFF. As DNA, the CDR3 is TGCAGTGCTCCGAGGACACGGAGCTCCTACAATGAGCAGTTCTTC.

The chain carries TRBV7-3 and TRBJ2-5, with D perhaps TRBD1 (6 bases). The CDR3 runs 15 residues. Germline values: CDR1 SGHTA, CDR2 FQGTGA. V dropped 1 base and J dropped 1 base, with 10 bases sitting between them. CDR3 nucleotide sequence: TGTGCCAGCAGCTTAATAATACAGGGCCAAGAGACCCAGTACTTC. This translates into CASSLIIQGQETQYF.

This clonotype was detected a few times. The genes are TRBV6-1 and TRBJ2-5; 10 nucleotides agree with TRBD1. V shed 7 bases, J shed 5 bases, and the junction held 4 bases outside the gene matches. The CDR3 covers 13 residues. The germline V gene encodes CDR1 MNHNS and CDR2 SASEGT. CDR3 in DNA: TGTGCCAGCAACGGACAGGGGGGGGAGACCCAGTACTTC. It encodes CASNGQGGETQYF.